What follows describes a single TCR beta chain. This CDR3 contains 16 residues. In germline, CDR1 is SGDLS, CDR2 YYNGEE. V shed 2 bases and J shed 5 bases, with 19 bases lying between them. The TCR beta repertoire was assessed by survey-level immunoSEQ sequencing. This table comes from immunoSEQ multiplex PCR, and its TCRdb copy is limited to in-frame clones, with some not included. The repertoire holds about 68,000 clones, with 93% as singletons. The chain joins TRBV9 to TRBJ2-5, with D possibly matching TRBD2 (6 bases). The receptor's source is a man aged 35 to 55 with rheumatoid arthritis. The material sequenced was PBMCs. The CDR3 loop is CASSVLPAGGGETQYF. Here the CDR3 DNA reads TGTGCCAGCAGCGTCCTCCCAGCGGGTGGCGGGGAGACCCAGTACTTC.